Below, one T cell receptor (beta chain) is given with its context. CDR3 length equals 14 residues. The data were taken from a study of T cell changes during pregnancy in multiple sclerosis. Libraries were prepared by immunoSEQ multiplex PCR; TCRdb keeps only in-frame clonotypes and omits some of them. This table has under 100,000 clones, approximately 94% appearing once. The chain has TRBV21-1 and TRBJ2-3; TRBD2, the table's D call, lacks a check against the DNA. TRBV21-1 is termed a pseudogene. The specimen was peripheral blood, collected in the third trimester of pregnancy. This clonotype was obtained from a female donor with multiple sclerosis, enrolled in a pregnancy study. CDR3 DNA sequence: TGTGCCAGCATGACGGCGGCTAGCACAGATACGCAGTATTTT. It yields the protein CASMTAASTDTQYF.